This T cell receptor (beta chain) originates from a study of lymphopenia after photon versus proton radiotherapy. Study results and limitations: Under photons, naive T cells and diversity fell while effector/memory populations rose. Oligoclonal CD8+ Temra expansion after nadir drove photon patients' diversity drop.

The assay was immunoSEQ multiplex PCR, and TCRdb's table has in-frame clones only and misses some. The sample holds thousands of clones, roughly 77% seen once. As concerns this clone: The antigen remains unidentified.

This sequence was found in a man aged 30-40 years with gastric cancer. The specimen comprised peripheral blood, sampled from a patient treated with photon-based radiotherapy.

This chain's CDR3 is CASSLHPTHSSYNEQFF. The CDR3 nucleotides read TGTGCCAGCAGCCTTCACCCGACACACAGCTCCTACAATGAGCAGTTCTTC. V and J are TRBV7-9 and TRBJ2-1; D is unclear. Germline V gene lookup returns CDR1 SEHNR and CDR2 FQNEAQ (reference sequence). Trimming left V 5 bases short and J 0 bases short, with 17 bases between. This CDR3 is 17 amino acids long.